This TCR beta chain is drawn from a study of blood T cell repertoires in COVID-19. Germline CDR1 is LNHDA and CDR2 is SQIVND (reference sequence). CDR3 length: 16 amino acids. Trimming took off 4 bases at V and 3 bases at J, with 16 bases between the two ends. Only in-frame clones appear in the TCRdb table, and some are missing; sequencing was by immunoSEQ multiplex PCR. Of some 340,000 clones listed, roughly 80% are singletons. Recovered participants had two consecutive negative NP/OP PCR tests, healthcare professional clearance, or symptom resolution. The chain couples TRBV19 to TRBJ1-5; D is perhaps TRBD1 (5 bases). The TCR sequence derives from a woman in her 50s who had recovered from COVID-19. The sample consisted of PBMCs or T cells enriched from blood (not recorded which). Written as DNA, the CDR3 is TGTGCCAGTAGTACTCATCATCAGGGTGACAATCAGCCCCAGCATTTT. Residues: CASSTHHQGDNQPQHF. The whole variable domain, filled in from reference TRBV19 and TRBJ1-5, reads DGGITQSPKYLFRKEGQNVTLSCEQNLNHDAMYWYRQDPGQGLRLIYYSQIVNDFQKGDIAEGYSVSREKKESFPLTVTSAQKNPTAFYLCASSTHHQGDNQPQHFGDGTRLSIL.